This T cell receptor beta chain is from a study of cytomegalovirus exposure and HLA in healthy donors. The CDR3 length is 15 residues. J was trimmed by 3 bases and V by 2 bases; bases with no gene match: 6. The V gene's germline CDR1 is GTSNPN and CDR2 SVGIG (reference sequence). The study ran its PCR with 60 Vbeta and 13 Jbeta primers. The method was immunoSEQ multiplex PCR; TCRdb's version includes in-frame clones alone and lacks a portion of them. The sample shows over 150,000 clones, just under 85% of them seen only once. Input material: PBMCs. The TCR was taken from a girl between 10 and 17 years old in good health and CMV-seropositive. The chain joins TRBV30 to TRBJ2-2, with 7 bases lining up with TRBD2. The CDR3 bases are TGTGCCTGGAGTTCGGCAGGACTAGACACCGGGGAGCTGTTTTTT. It is translated as CAWSSAGLDTGELFF.